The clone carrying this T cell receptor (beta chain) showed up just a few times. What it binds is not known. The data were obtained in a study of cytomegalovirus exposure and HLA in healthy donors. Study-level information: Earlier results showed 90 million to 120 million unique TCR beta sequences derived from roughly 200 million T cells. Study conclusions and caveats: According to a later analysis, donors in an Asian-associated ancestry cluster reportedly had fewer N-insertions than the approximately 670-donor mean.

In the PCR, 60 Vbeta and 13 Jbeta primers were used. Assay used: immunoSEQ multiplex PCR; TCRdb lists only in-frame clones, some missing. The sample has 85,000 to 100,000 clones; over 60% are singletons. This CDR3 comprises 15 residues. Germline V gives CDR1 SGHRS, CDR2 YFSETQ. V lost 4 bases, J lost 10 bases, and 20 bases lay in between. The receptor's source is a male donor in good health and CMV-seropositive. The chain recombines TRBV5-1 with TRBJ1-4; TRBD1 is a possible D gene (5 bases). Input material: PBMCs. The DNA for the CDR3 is TGCGCCAGCAGCCCGACGGGGGACCGGCAGGCAAAACTGTTTTTT. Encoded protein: CASSPTGDRQAKLFF.